This T cell receptor beta chain was found in a study of blood T cell repertoires in COVID-19. Data came from immunoSEQ multiplex PCR; TCRdb stores just in-frame clones and leaves some out. The profile covers about 290,000 clones, with about 82% appearing a single time and less than 4.5% taken by the ten largest. Looked up from germline, CDR1 is MGHRA and CDR2 is YSYEKL. This CDR3 comprises 17 residues. V lost 2 bases to trimming and J lost 7 bases; unmatched junction nucleotides: 11. This sequence originates from a woman in her forties or fifties with active or convalescent COVID-19. J is TRBJ2-2 and V is TRBV4-1; the match to TRBD2 covers 9 bases. Sequencing input: peripheral blood. Written as DNA, the CDR3 is TGCGCCAGCAGCCAATTTCTAGCGGGACGGGAACGCGGGGAGCTGTTTTTT. It specifies CASSQFLAGRERGELFF.